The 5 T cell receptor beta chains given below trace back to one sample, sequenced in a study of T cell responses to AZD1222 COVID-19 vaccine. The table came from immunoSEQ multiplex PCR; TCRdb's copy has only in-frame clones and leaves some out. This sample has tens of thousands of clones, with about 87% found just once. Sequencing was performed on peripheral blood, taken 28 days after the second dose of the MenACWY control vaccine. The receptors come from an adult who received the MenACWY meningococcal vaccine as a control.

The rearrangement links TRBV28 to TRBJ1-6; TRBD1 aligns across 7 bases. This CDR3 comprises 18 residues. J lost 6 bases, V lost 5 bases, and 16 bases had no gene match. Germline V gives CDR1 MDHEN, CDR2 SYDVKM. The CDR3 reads CASSTRTGKKLGNSPLHF. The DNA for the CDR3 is TGTGCCAGCAGTACCCGGACAGGAAAGAAGCTCGGTAATTCACCCCTCCACTTT.

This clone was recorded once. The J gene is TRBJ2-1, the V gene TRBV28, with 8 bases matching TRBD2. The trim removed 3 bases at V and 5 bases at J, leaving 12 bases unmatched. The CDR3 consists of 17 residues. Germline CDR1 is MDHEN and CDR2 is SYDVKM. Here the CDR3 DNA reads TGTGCCAGCAGTTTCGGGGTAGGGCGGGGGGCCCACAATGAGCAGTTCTTC. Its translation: CASSFGVGRGAHNEQFF.

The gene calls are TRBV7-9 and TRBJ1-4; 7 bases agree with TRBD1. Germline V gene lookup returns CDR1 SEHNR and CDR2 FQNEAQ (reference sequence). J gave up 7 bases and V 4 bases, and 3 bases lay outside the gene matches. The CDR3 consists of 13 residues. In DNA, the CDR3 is TGTGCCAGCAGCTCAACAGGGGTTGAAAAACTGTTTTTT. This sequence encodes CASSSTGVEKLFF.

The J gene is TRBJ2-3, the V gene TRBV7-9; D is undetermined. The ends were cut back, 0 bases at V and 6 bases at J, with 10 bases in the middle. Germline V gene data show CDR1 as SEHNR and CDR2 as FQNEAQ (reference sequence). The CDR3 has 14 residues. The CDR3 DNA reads TGTGCCAGCAGCTTAGCAGGGAATTTGGATACGCAGTATTTT. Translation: CASSLAGNLDTQYF.

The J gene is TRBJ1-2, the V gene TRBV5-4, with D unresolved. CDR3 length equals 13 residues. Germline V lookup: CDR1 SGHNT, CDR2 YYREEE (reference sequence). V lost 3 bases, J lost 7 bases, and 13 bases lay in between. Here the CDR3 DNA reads TGTGCCAGCAGCTCAGGACGGACGGGTGGCTACACCTTC. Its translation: CASSSGRTGGYTF.